One and the same sample provided the 6 T cell receptor beta chains below, sequenced in a study of blood T cells in healthy people across ages. A second PCR, run for roughly 7 to 11 cycles, used a sample-barcoded 5' primer plus a J-beta primer mix. Using its own MiXCR run on the 5' RACE reads, TCRdb lists one record per CDR3 protein. The table records some 1.8 million distinct CDR3 sequences, about 39% of them present only once. Material for sequencing was blood. All receptors come from a human donor in good health.

The genes are TRBV12-3 or TRBV12-4 and TRBJ2-5; the match to TRBD2 covers 7 bases. J gave up 4 bases and V 3 bases, and 5 bases lay outside the gene matches. This CDR3 contains 14 residues. The CDR3 region is CASSFGGGTETQYF. The CDR3, as DNA: TGTGCCAGCAGTTTTGGCGGGGGAACAGAGACCCAGTACTTC.

This chain links TRBV20-1 with TRBJ2-3, with TRBD1 matching over 7 bases. The germline CDR1 and CDR2 sequences are DFQATT and SNEGSKA (reference sequence). The CDR3 runs to 17 residues. The J segment lost 0 bases and the V segment lost 5 bases, leaving 14 bases of the junction unmatched. CDR3 in DNA: TGCAGTGCTCGAAACAGGGGCGCGTGGGCTAGCACAGATACGCAGTATTTT. This encodes CSARNRGAWASTDTQYF.

The rearrangement joins TRBV7-2 to TRBJ2-3; D is uncertain. This CDR3 region has 17 residues. Germline loops: CDR1 SGHTA, CDR2 FQGNSA. Trimming stripped 0 bases from V and 0 bases from J, with 13 bases between. The CDR3 sequence is CASSLASQSTSTDTQYF. CDR3 sequence (DNA): TGTGCCAGCAGCTTAGCGTCGCAGTCTACTAGCACAGATACGCAGTATTTT.

The rearrangement uses TRBV7-2 and TRBJ1-1; D is perhaps TRBD1 (5 bases). Trimming pared 0 bases from V and 1 base from J, leaving 9 bases between. CDR3 size: 15 residues. Germline V lookup: CDR1 SGHTA, CDR2 FQGNSA. This CDR3 reads CASSLALTGNTEAFF. The CDR3 coding sequence is TGTGCCAGCAGCTTAGCGCTTACAGGGAACACTGAAGCTTTCTTT.

The J gene is TRBJ1-2, the V gene TRBV4-2; TRBD1 might be the D (6 bases). CDR3 length: 16 residues. Trimming left V 4 bases short and J 1 base short, with 16 bases between. Germline CDR1 LGHNA, CDR2 YNFKEQ. CDR3 loop: CASSPSDRPFNYGYTF. In DNA, the CDR3 is TGTGCCAGCAGCCCCTCCGACAGGCCCTTTAACTATGGCTACACCTTC.

This clonotype was recorded a few times. The V gene is TRBV6-6, the J gene TRBJ1-4; D gene ambiguous. Germline CDR1 reads MNHNY; CDR2 reads SVGAGI (reference sequence). The CDR3 runs to 13 residues. Trimming took 0 bases from V and 11 from J, leaving 10 bases between them. The CDR3: CASSYSVDGKLFF. The DNA for the CDR3 is TGTGCCAGCAGTTACTCCGTAGACGGGAAACTGTTTTTT.